The 32 T cell receptor beta chains listed next were all sequenced from one sample in a study of shared T cell receptors in the human thymus. Sequenced by immunoSEQ multiplex PCR; TCRdb stores in-frame clones only, minus some. The sample consists of more than 550,000 clones, 70% to 90% of them appearing once. These sequences were also reported in another study, on human thymus T cells.

Sequenced material: thymocytes. The receptors here all came from a girl in the first two years of life with a congenital heart defect.

The CDR3 loop reads CASSLFPRKIPSNQPQHF. In DNA form, the CDR3 reads TGCGCCAGCAGCTTGTTCCCCAGAAAAATCCCTAGCAATCAGCCCCAGCATTTT. The V and J genes are TRBV5-1 and TRBJ1-5; D remains unclear. With 1 base removed from V and 0 bases from J, the gap between germline ends came to 17 bases. Germline loops: CDR1 SGHRS, CDR2 YFSETQ. CDR3 length: 18 amino acids.

The chain has TRBV5-1 and TRBJ1-1; 8 bases align to TRBD1. V was clipped by 2 bases and J by 2 bases; unmatched bases: 5. CDR1 SGHRS and CDR2 YFSETQ come from the germline V gene. The CDR3 length is 15 residues. The CDR3: CASSLEDRANTEAFF. The CDR3 nucleotides are TGCGCCAGCAGCTTAGAGGACAGGGCTAACACTGAAGCTTTCTTT.

The rearrangement uses TRBV4-2 and TRBJ2-2, with 10 bases aligning to TRBD2. The trim removed 1 base at V and 6 bases at J, leaving 5 bases unmatched. The CDR3 has 16 amino acids. Germline V gene lookup returns CDR1 LGHNA and CDR2 YNFKEQ. CDR3 in amino acids: CASSQVILAGAGELFF. For the CDR3, the DNA is TGTGCCAGCAGCCAAGTAATCCTAGCGGGGGCCGGGGAGCTGTTTTTT.

The chain links TRBV7-9 to TRBJ1-2; D gene unclear. V lost 5 bases and J 6 bases, leaving 16 bases between the germline ends. CDR3 length: 14 residues. Germline CDR1 SEHNR, CDR2 FQNEAQ (reference sequence). DNA of the CDR3: TGTGCCAGCAGCCTCCGTGGGCAGCCGGATGGCTACACCTTC. This encodes CASSLRGQPDGYTF.

The chain is built from TRBV7-6 and TRBJ2-3; D might be TRBD1 (6 bases). Trimming stripped 4 bases from V and 0 bases from J, with 20 bases between. The CDR3 has 18 residues. Germline CDR1 SGHVS, CDR2 FNYEAQ. The CDR3 coding sequence is TGTGCCAGCAGCTGGGAGTCAGGGGCGCGGGTTAGCACAGATACGCAGTATTTT. Translation: CASSWESGARVSTDTQYF.

This clone has just one count. The rearrangement links TRBV18 to TRBJ1-2, with D maybe TRBD1 (5 bases). CDR1 and CDR2 (germline): KGHSH, LQKENI. This CDR3 has 13 residues. V lost 3 bases and J 4 bases, leaving 9 bases between the germline ends. CDR3 loop: CASSPLQAYGYTF. CDR3 nucleotide sequence: TGTGCCAGCTCACCCCTACAGGCCTATGGCTACACCTTC.

CDR3 protein: CASSQDRTVPGETQYF. The CDR3, as DNA: TGCGCCAGCAGCCAAGATCGCACCGTGCCGGGAGAGACCCAGTACTTC. J is TRBJ2-5 and V is TRBV4-1, with unresolved D. The CDR3 contains 16 residues. The germline V gene has CDR1 MGHRA and CDR2 YSYEKL. Trimming took off 0 bases at V and 4 bases at J, with 15 bases between the two ends.

The gene calls are TRBV29-1 and TRBJ2-1; 10 bases align to TRBD1. Trimming removed 5 bases from V and 12 bases from J; junction bases left unmatched: 7. Germline V CDR1 and CDR2: SQVTM, ANQGSEA. The length of the CDR3 is 12 residues. The CDR3 here is CSVLGRTGGQFF. The CDR3 DNA sequence: TGCAGCGTTTTAGGGCGGACAGGGGGGCAGTTCTTC.

The chain combines TRBV15 with TRBJ1-1, with TRBD1 matching over 8 bases. There are 19 residues in the CDR3. Germline V lookup: CDR1 LNHNV, CDR2 YYDKDF (reference sequence). V shed 1 base, J shed 4 bases, and the junction held 17 bases outside the gene matches. CDR3 loop: CATSRVRRGRDPRATEAFF. CDR3 in DNA: TGTGCCACCAGCAGAGTACGCAGGGGGCGAGATCCCCGGGCCACTGAAGCTTTCTTT.

The chain joins TRBV7-2 to TRBJ2-5; D is unresolved. The germline V and J ends were trimmed by 5 bases and 4 bases, with 17 bases remaining between them. From germline, CDR1 is SGHTA and CDR2 FQGNSA. CDR3 length equals 15 residues. The CDR3 here is CASSVRQGVGETQYF. In nucleotides, the CDR3 is TGTGCCAGCAGCGTAAGACAAGGCGTGGGAGAGACCCAGTACTTC.

This chain joins TRBV15 and TRBJ2-3, with D perhaps matching TRBD2 (5 bases). Trimming pared 0 bases from V and 0 bases from J, leaving 7 bases between. The CDR3 is 15 amino acids. Germline values: CDR1 LNHNV, CDR2 YYDKDF (reference sequence). The CDR3 coding sequence is TGTGCCACCAGCAGAGATTGGACTAGCACAGATACGCAGTATTTT. This encodes CATSRDWTSTDTQYF.

This sequence joins TRBV25-1 and TRBJ2-1; 7 bases match TRBD1. The germline gives CDR1 MGHDK, CDR2 SYGVNS. This CDR3 is 16 amino acids long. V was pared by 1 base and J by 8 bases, with 11 bases of the junction left unmatched. In DNA form, the CDR3 reads TGTGCCAGCAGTGAATCCCCCCAGGGGGTGCGTTATGAGCAGTTCTTC. Its translation is CASSESPQGVRYEQFF.

The chain is built from TRBV5-1 and TRBJ1-3; D gene unclear. The germline V and J ends were trimmed by 0 bases and 0 bases, with 13 bases remaining between them. The V gene's germline CDR1 is SGHRS and CDR2 YFSETQ. The CDR3 covers 17 residues. CDR3 coding DNA: TGCGCCAGCAGCTTGGGTTTTAGTCCAAGCTCTGGAAACACCATATATTTT. Its protein product is CASSLGFSPSSGNTIYF.

The rearrangement uses TRBV7-2 and TRBJ2-7; 9 bases map to TRBD2. The CDR3 is 14 residues long. Trimming at V came to 6 bases and at J to 2 bases, leaving 5 bases not matched to a gene. CDR1 and CDR2 (germline): SGHTA, FQGNSA. The CDR3, as DNA: TGTGCCAGCAGAAAAGCGGGGGGCACCTACGAGCAGTACTTC. Translated: CASRKAGGTYEQYF.

CDR3 nucleotide sequence: TGTGCCAGCAGCTTAGAGTGGGGCAGGGACTATGGCTACACCTTC. This gives the protein CASSLEWGRDYGYTF. The chain combines TRBV7-6 with TRBJ1-2; possibly TRBD1 for D (5 bases). The CDR3 runs 15 residues. Germline V CDR1 and CDR2: SGHVS, FNYEAQ. V was clipped by 1 base and J by 3 bases, with 12 bases between them.

The chain is built from TRBV7-2 and TRBJ1-5; D might be TRBD1 (6 bases). V was clipped by 4 bases and J by 5 bases, with 27 bases between them. CDR1 and CDR2 from the germline V gene are SGHTA and FQGNSA. The CDR3 extends over 19 amino acids. This CDR3 is CASSSDVGQTPHRYQPQHF. Here the CDR3 DNA reads TGTGCCAGCAGCTCCGATGTAGGACAGACTCCCCACCGATATCAGCCCCAGCATTTT.

The genes are TRBV15 and TRBJ1-2; D uncertain. The germline V gene has CDR1 LNHNV and CDR2 YYDKDF (reference sequence). V was cut by 1 base and J by 8 bases, with 8 bases left in between. The CDR3 length is 12 residues. The CDR3 bases are TGTGCCACCAGCAGAGGACGGGAGGGCTACACCTTC. Residues: CATSRGREGYTF.

The V and J genes are TRBV2 and TRBJ1-2; weak D call: TRBD1 (5 bases). Germline CDR1 is SNHLY and CDR2 is FYNNEI. CDR3 length: 13 residues. V was clipped by 3 bases and J by 8 bases, with 13 bases between them. This CDR3 is CASSDARVGGYTF. The CDR3 DNA sequence: TGTGCCAGCAGTGACGCCAGGGTCGGAGGCTACACCTTC.

The chain joins TRBV5-6 to TRBJ1-2; 10 bases align to TRBD1. The junction had 14 bases not matched to a gene; V was cut back by 2 bases and J by 4 bases. Germline lookup yields CDR1 SGHDT and CDR2 YYEEEE. CDR3 length equals 18 residues. This CDR3 reads CASSFHRWDRGGLYGYTF. Written as DNA, the CDR3 is TGTGCCAGCAGCTTTCACCGGTGGGACAGGGGAGGACTCTATGGCTACACCTTC. Variable domain in full (rest from reference TRBV5-6 and TRBJ1-2): DAGVTQSPTHLIKTRGQQVTLRCSPKSGHDTVSWYQQALGQGPQFIFQYYEEEERQRGNFPDRFSGHQFPNYSSELNVNALLLGDSALYLCASSFHRWDRGGLYGYTFGSGTRLTVV.

The rearrangement links TRBV15 to TRBJ1-6; TRBD1 is a possible D gene (6 bases). The CDR3 contains 16 residues. V was pared by 6 bases and J by 13 bases, with 25 bases between. Per germline, CDR1 LNHNV and CDR2 YYDKDF (reference sequence). CDR3 in DNA: TGTGCCACCAGTCCCGGACAGTCAGTTTTTCCCGATCCCCTCCACTTT. Translated, it gives CATSPGQSVFPDPLHF.

The V gene is TRBV27, the J gene TRBJ1-6, with 8 bases identical to TRBD1. The CDR3 is made up of 15 amino acids. The germline V gene has CDR1 MNHEY and CDR2 SMNVEV (reference sequence). V was clipped by 2 bases and J by 7 bases; unmatched bases: 4. In DNA, the CDR3 is TGTGCCAGCAGTTTAGCCAGGGGGCCGAATTCACCCCTCCACTTT. Translated, it gives CASSLARGPNSPLHF.

The rearrangement links TRBV14 to TRBJ2-2, with D perhaps TRBD2 (5 bases). The CDR3 covers 13 residues. Trimming left V 3 bases short and J 6 bases short, with 8 bases between. Germline CDR1 is SGHDN and CDR2 is FVKESK. The CDR3 region has the DNA TGTGCCAGCAGCCACAGGCGGGCCGGGGAGCTGTTTTTT. It codes for CASSHRRAGELFF.

This chain links TRBV6-1 with TRBJ2-1, with 11 nucleotides matching TRBD2. V dropped 4 bases and J dropped 0; count of bases not matched to a gene: 8. Germline CDR1 MNHNS, CDR2 SASEGT. The CDR3 loop spans 18 amino acids. The CDR3 DNA reads as TGTGCCAGCAGTGTCCCTAGCGGGGGGCCCAGCTCCTACAATGAGCAGTTCTTC. Amino acids: CASSVPSGGPSSYNEQFF.

Turning to this clone: An end of the junction does not agree with germline; a read error may underlie this. This chain connects TRBV5-1 to TRBJ2-7; 10 positions agree with TRBD1. This CDR3 has 13 residues. Germline CDR1 and CDR2: SGHRS and YFSETQ. The CDR3 loop is CASARPGQGTGVF. CDR3 sequence (DNA): TGCGCCAGCGCTAGGCCAGGTCAAGGGACAGGGGTCTTC.

This rearrangement joins TRBV29-1 to TRBJ1-2; 8 nucleotides match TRBD1. The CDR3 length is 14 residues. The germline V gene has CDR1 SQVTM and CDR2 ANQGSEA. The ends lost 3 bases at V and 6 bases at J; junction bases unmatched: 9. CDR3 bases: TGCAGCGTTGACTGGGACAGGACGAAGGATGGCTACACCTTC. It is translated as CSVDWDRTKDGYTF.

The chain recombines TRBV9 with TRBJ2-3, with D maybe TRBD1 (7 bases). The CDR3 totals 17 residues. The germline V and J ends were trimmed by 0 bases and 3 bases, with 17 bases remaining between them. The germline gives CDR1 SGDLS, CDR2 YYNGEE. In DNA, the CDR3 is TGTGCCAGCAGCGTAGACCCCTCGACAGGGAGGACAGATACGCAGTATTTT. The encoded protein is CASSVDPSTGRTDTQYF.

The chain uses TRBV6-1 and TRBJ2-5; 9 bases are a match to TRBD1. Germline-derived CDR1 and CDR2 are MNHNS and SASEGT. The CDR3 length is 14 residues. The junction had 6 bases not matched to a gene; V was cut back by 5 bases and J by 5 bases. The CDR3 DNA sequence: TGTGCCAGCAGTCAGGACAGGGGTCCGGAGACCCAGTACTTC. This translates into CASSQDRGPETQYF.

This clone appeared a single time. The chain is built from TRBV29-1 and TRBJ1-2; TRBD1 agrees at 9 bases. CDR3 length equals 18 residues. Germline assignment: CDR1 SQVTM and CDR2 ANQGSEA. V lost 3 bases to trimming and J lost 3 bases; unmatched junction nucleotides: 17. The CDR3 coding sequence is TGCAGCGTTGATAGGTTGCCGGGACAGGGAGTTGTTTACTATGGCTACACCTTC. The encoded protein is CSVDRLPGQGVVYYGYTF.

The gene calls are TRBV2 and TRBJ2-2, with 9 positions matching TRBD2. The CDR3 is 14 amino acids. Germline CDR1 SNHLY, CDR2 FYNNEI. Trimming took 8 bases from V and 6 from J; bases not matched to a gene: 7. The CDR3 DNA reads as TGTGCCAGCCGCGGGGGGGTGAGGTCCGGGGAGCTGTTTTTT. This translates into CASRGGVRSGELFF.

J is TRBJ2-5 and V is TRBV27; 12 nucleotides line up with TRBD2. This CDR3 contains 18 residues. Per the germline V gene, CDR1 is MNHEY and CDR2 is SMNVEV (reference sequence). Trimming cost V 3 bases and J 2 bases; bases outside gene matches: 10. The chain's CDR3 is CASSLPQTSGGPQETQYF. CDR3 nucleotide sequence: TGTGCCAGCAGTTTGCCCCAGACTAGCGGGGGACCACAAGAGACCCAGTACTTC.

This rearrangement joins TRBV7-2 to TRBJ2-7, with 9 bases lining up with TRBD1. The CDR3 consists of 15 residues. Germline CDR1 SGHTA, CDR2 FQGNSA. V lost 5 bases and J lost 7; bases outside the gene matches: 12. Here the CDR3 reads CASSRQGGPSGEQYF. As DNA, the CDR3 is TGTGCCAGCAGCCGACAGGGGGGCCCATCGGGGGAGCAGTACTTC.

This clone was detected a few times. V and J are TRBV7-9 and TRBJ1-1; TRBD1 agrees at 10 bases. CDR1 is SEHNR and CDR2 is FQNEAQ in the germline V gene (reference sequence). J lost 4 bases, V lost 1 base, and 9 bases had no gene match. This CDR3 comprises 17 residues. CDR3 sequence (DNA): TGTGCCAGCAGCTTAGGCCGGGACAGGGGCGAGGTCACTGAAGCTTTCTTT. This gives the protein CASSLGRDRGEVTEAFF.